This T cell receptor beta chain was recovered during a study of CD8+ T cells in alopecia areata. Broader study findings: Scalp data also include sequences from resident alphabeta T cells of normal skin. How baseline CD8+ expansion relates to response remains uncertain (there was one nonresponder). It was observed that many expanded lesional clones persisted in scalp and blood during tofacitinib.

CDR3 length equals 12 residues. Trimming removed 7 bases at V and 7 bases at J, with 16 bases between. CDR1 and CDR2 (germline): GTSNPN, SVGIG (reference sequence). As concerns this clone: Its specificity is unknown.

The authors extracted RNA and reverse transcribed it into cDNA as the sequencing template. Repertoires were generated with immunoSEQ multiplex PCR, while TCRdb's copy carries only in-frame clones and drops some. This table holds about 39,000 clones, roughly two thirds found once. Treatment given: oral pan-JAK inhibitor, 5-10 mg twice daily. Starting from PBMCs, sorting isolated CD4+ and CD8+ T cells. This clonotype was obtained from a human donor with alopecia areata. The material sequenced was CD8+ T cells sorted from blood, taken at week 4, from a patient treated with tofacitinib. The V gene is TRBV30, the J gene TRBJ1-1; D perhaps matches TRBD1 (6 bases). CDR3 sequence (DNA): TGTGCCTATGAAAAAGGACAGATTGAAGCTTTCTTT. Translating gives CAYEKGQIEAFF.